The 17 T cell receptor beta chains listed next were all sequenced from one sample in a study of control samples from healthy donors and cancer patients (dated by TCRdb to 2018 to 2021). Library method: the immunoSEQ multiplex PCR assay. Imported from immuneACCESS, the table was reduced by TCRdb to in-frame sequences with V and J called. These copies leave out some clones; in studies compared against another copy, an unresolved V gene accounts for under half, and the cause of the remainder is not known. In all, the sample holds 120,000 to 150,000 clones, and around 94% of those were seen once. 13% of the sample is taken by the ten largest. Sequenced sample: blood. The receptors were gathered from a man aged 35 to 55 in good health.

The V gene is TRBV28, the J gene TRBJ1-5; D remains unclear. The germline V and J ends were trimmed by 4 bases and 6 bases, with 22 bases remaining between them. CDR1 and CDR2 from the germline V gene are MDHEN and SYDVKM. This CDR3 contains 17 residues. The DNA for the CDR3 is TGTGCCAGCAGTTCACAAGGACCCGGGCCCCTTGGTCAGCCCCAGCATTTT. Translated: CASSSQGPGPLGQPQHF.

The V gene is TRBV5-6, the J gene TRBJ2-1, with TRBD2 matching over 11 bases. The V segment lost 3 bases and the J segment 12 bases; nucleotides outside the gene matches: 23. The CDR3 length is 19 residues. Per the germline V gene, CDR1 is SGHDT and CDR2 is YYEEEE. CDR3 coding DNA: TGTGCCAGCAGCTCCCTAGACTTCTCCGGGGTAGCGGGGGGGCCGAGGCAGTTCTTC. Amino acid sequence: CASSSLDFSGVAGGPRQFF.

The rearrangement uses TRBV5-1 and TRBJ1-1, with D tentatively TRBD1 (6 bases). Germline V lookup: CDR1 SGHRS, CDR2 YFSETQ. Trimming shortened V by 5 bases and J by 0 bases, and 20 bases separated the two germline ends. The CDR3 is 17 amino acids. CDR3 region: CASRTRGAGALNTEAFF. The CDR3 region has the DNA TGCGCCAGCAGAACCAGGGGAGCCGGGGCTTTGAACACTGAAGCTTTCTTT. Full variable domain (missing parts from reference TRBV5-1 and TRBJ1-1): KAGVTQTPRYLIKTRGQQVTLSCSPISGHRSVSWYQQTPGQGLQFLFEYFSETQRNKGNFPGRFSGRQFSNSRSEMNVSTLELGDSALYLCASRTRGAGALNTEAFFGQGTRLTVV.

V usage is TRBV5-1 and J usage is TRBJ1-4, with 7 positions matching TRBD1. The CDR3 is 18 residues long. The germline CDR1 and CDR2 sequences are SGHRS and YFSETQ. J was trimmed by 0 bases and V by 3 bases; bases with no gene match: 11. The CDR3 nucleotides are TGCGCCAGCAGCTCCGGGACAGCTAAGGTGGCAACTAATGAAAAACTGTTTTTT. Translation: CASSSGTAKVATNEKLFF.

The J gene is TRBJ2-5, the V gene TRBV29-1, with unresolved D. From germline, CDR1 is SQVTM and CDR2 ANQGSEA. The V end lost 3 bases, the J end lost 2 bases, and 7 bases lay between the germline ends. This CDR3 contains 12 residues. The CDR3 is CSVERLQETQYF. CDR3 in DNA: TGCAGCGTTGAGCGGTTACAAGAGACCCAGTACTTC. Using reference TRBV29-1 and TRBJ2-5 for the parts outside the CDR3, the full variable domain is SAVISQKPSRDICQRGTSLTIQCQVDSQVTMMFWYRQQPGQSLTLIATANQGSEATYESGFVIDKFPISRPNLTFSTLTVSNMSPEDSSIYLCSVERLQETQYFGPGTRLLVL.

The chain employs TRBV12-3 or TRBV12-4 and TRBJ2-1; D is undetermined. V was clipped by 4 bases and J by 9 bases, with 10 bases between them. The CDR3 length is 12 residues. The CDR3 nucleotides are TGTGCCAGCAGTTCGGTCCACGGTGAGCAGTTCTTC. This codes for CASSSVHGEQFF.

The chain carries TRBV5-5 and TRBJ2-4; unclear D gene. Looked up from germline, CDR1 is SGHKS and CDR2 is YYEKEE (reference sequence). Trimming left V 0 bases short and J 6 bases short, with 13 bases between. The CDR3 consists of 15 residues. The CDR3, as DNA: TGTGCCAGCAGCTTGGACCCTTTTGCCGCAAACATTCAGTACTTC. This sequence encodes CASSLDPFAANIQYF.

In DNA form, the CDR3 reads TGTGCCAGCAGCTTAGCGGCCGGAGAGACTGAAGCTTTCTTT. Its translation: CASSLAAGETEAFF. V and J are TRBV7-8 and TRBJ1-1, with unresolved D. V was trimmed by 0 bases and J by 5 bases, leaving 10 bases between them. The germline V gene has CDR1 SGHVS and CDR2 FQNEAQ. This CDR3 spans 14 amino acids.

The chain uses TRBV7-2 and TRBJ2-5, with a possible D match to TRBD1 (5 bases). Germline CDR1 is SGHTA and CDR2 is FQGNSA. V dropped 5 bases and J dropped 10 bases, with 14 bases sitting between them. The CDR3 length is 12 residues. The CDR3 sequence: CASSVKGAHQYF. In nucleotides, the CDR3 is TGTGCCAGCAGCGTGAAAGGGGCTCACCAGTACTTC.

This clone was detected only a few times. The V and J genes are TRBV7-9 and TRBJ1-1; perhaps TRBD1 as D (5 bases). From germline, CDR1 is SEHNR and CDR2 FQNEAQ (reference sequence). Trimming pared 5 bases from V and 0 bases from J, leaving 16 bases between. CDR3 length equals 16 residues. The DNA for the CDR3 is TGTGCCAGCAGCCTATCCGGGACCAATATGAACACTGAAGCTTTCTTT. As protein: CASSLSGTNMNTEAFF.

The chain joins TRBV6-1 to TRBJ1-1; 7 nucleotides align to TRBD1. The CDR3 totals 16 residues. The V gene's germline CDR1 is MNHNS and CDR2 SASEGT. Losses at the gene ends were 4 bases for V and 0 bases for J; bases not matched to a gene: 8. The CDR3: CASSGGTVEVNTEAFF. In DNA, the CDR3 is TGTGCCAGCAGTGGCGGGACAGTAGAAGTGAACACTGAAGCTTTCTTT.

The genes are TRBV6-6 and TRBJ1-6, with D unclear. The CDR3 has 13 residues. Per germline, CDR1 MNHNY and CDR2 SVGAGI (reference sequence). Trimming took off 7 bases at V and 9 bases at J, with 13 bases between the two ends. The CDR3 DNA follows: TGTGCCAGCATCGCTGCCCTTGGTTCACCCCTCCACTTT. Its translation is CASIAALGSPLHF.

A single count supports this clone. The gene calls are TRBV28 and TRBJ1-2; 7 positions agree with TRBD1. The CDR3 contains 12 residues. Germline CDR1 and CDR2: MDHEN and SYDVKM. Losses at the gene ends were 10 bases for V and 6 bases for J; bases not matched to a gene: 8. CDR3 coding DNA: TGTGCCACTCAACAGGGGTGGGATGGCTACACCTTC. Its protein is CATQQGWDGYTF.

This chain uses TRBV6-5 with TRBJ2-5; 7 bases map to TRBD2. The V gene's germline CDR1 is MNHEY and CDR2 SVGAGI. The CDR3 sequence is 15 residues long. Trimming cost V 0 bases and J 4 bases; bases outside gene matches: 5. CDR3 protein: CASSYSGGGGETQYF. For the CDR3, the DNA is TGTGCCAGCAGTTACTCGGGGGGGGGAGGAGAGACCCAGTACTTC.

The chain joins TRBV20-1 to TRBJ2-7; 15 bases line up with TRBD2. CDR1 is DFQATT, CDR2 SNEGSKA, per germline (reference sequence). V lost 3 bases to trimming and J lost 5 bases; unmatched junction nucleotides: 5. The CDR3 contains 15 residues. The CDR3 DNA reads as TGCAGTGCTAGTGGACTAGCGGGAGGGCCCCACGAGCAGTACTTC. It specifies CSASGLAGGPHEQYF.

Here the CDR3 DNA reads TGCAGCTCGGGAGGGACTGCTCAAGAGACCCAGTACTTC. Encoded protein: CSSGGTAQETQYF. The rearrangement joins TRBV29-1 to TRBJ2-5, with 8 bases identical to TRBD2. J was trimmed by 2 bases and V by 8 bases; bases with no gene match: 7. The CDR3 totals 13 residues. Germline V gives CDR1 SQVTM, CDR2 ANQGSEA.

V gene TRBV10-3 combines with J gene TRBJ2-2; TRBD2 matches 11 bases. Germline V gene sequence: CDR1 ENHRY, CDR2 SYGVKD. The CDR3 covers 16 residues. Unmatched junction bases numbered 2, after V lost 4 bases and J lost 1 base. Written as DNA, the CDR3 is TGTGCCATCAGTGTTACTAGCGGGGGGAACACCGGGGAGCTGTTTTTT. This gives the protein CAISVTSGGNTGELFF.